A selection of T cell receptor beta chains follows, all from one sample in a study of blood T cell repertoires in COVID-19. The method was immunoSEQ multiplex PCR; TCRdb's version includes in-frame clones alone and lacks a portion of them. The sample lists more than 200,000 clones, approximately 80% occurring once. Source material: peripheral blood. These receptors all stem from an elderly woman with acute or convalescent COVID-19. Each CDR3 is given with its conserved first and last residue. The D gene is left open where the match is weak. Size tells how often a clone was seen (once, few, many) or the class of an expanded clone, and some rows leave it out.

V	D	J	size	DNA	CDR3
TRBV7-2	TRBD2	TRBJ2-5	NA	TGTGCCAGCAGCTTAGGGGCGGGGGGGCCGTCGGAGACCCAGTACTTC	CASSLGAGGPSETQYF
TRBV19	NA	TRBJ1-4	NA	TGTGCCAGTAGTCTCGCAGGACTTAATGAAAAACTGTTTTTT	CASSLAGLNEKLFF
TRBV30	TRBD1	TRBJ2-7	few	TGTGCCTGGAGTGAGGGGACAGGGGAGCAGTACTTC	CAWSEGTGEQYF
TRBV5-6	TRBD2	TRBJ2-7	NA	TGTGCCAGCAGCTTAGGACTAGAACACTACGAGCAGTACTTC	CASSLGLEHYEQYF
TRBV29-1	NA	TRBJ2-2	NA	TGCAGCGTTGACGGGGGACACACCGGGGAGCTGTTTTTT	CSVDGGHTGELFF
TRBV6-5	NA	TRBJ1-1	NA	TGTGCCAGCAGATCAGGGGTAGGGAACACTGAAGCTTTCTTT	CASRSGVGNTEAFF
TRBV18	TRBD2	TRBJ2-7	NA	TGTGCCAGCTCAAAGACTAGCGGGGACTCCTACGAGGGGTGGCAGTACTTC	CASSKTSGDSYEGWQYF
TRBV6-5	TRBD2	TRBJ2-5	NA	TGTGCCTCCAAACAGGGACTAGCGGGCCCAGAGACCCAGTACTTC	CASKQGLAGPETQYF
TRBV15	NA	TRBJ2-7	NA	TGTGCCACCAGCAGAGATAGAACGGCAGGGGGGCTATCGCCCTTAGTCTACGAGCAGTACTTC	CATSRDRTAGGLSPLVYEQYF
TRBV9	TRBD2	TRBJ2-7	once	TGTGCCAGCAGCGTCGGACTAGTTAACTCCTACGAGCAGTACTTC	CASSVGLVNSYEQYF
TRBV28	TRBD1	TRBJ1-4	few	TGTGCCAGCAGCTTTGGACAGGGAGCAACTAATGAAAAACTGTTTTTT	CASSFGQGATNEKLFF
TRBV29-1	TRBD1	TRBJ1-2	NA	TGCAGCGTTGAACTCCAGGGGGGCTATGGCTACACCTTC	CSVELQGGYGYTF
TRBV19	TRBD1	TRBJ1-6	NA	TGTGCCAGTAGTATATCCAACAGGGGGCTTAATTCACCCCTCCACTTT	CASSISNRGLNSPLHF
TRBV28	NA	TRBJ1-3	NA	TGTGCCTCCGGACAGTTCCTCTCTGGAAACACCATATATTTT	CASGQFLSGNTIYF
TRBV30	TRBD1	TRBJ1-4	NA	TGTGCCCGCCGGGACAGATTTGCAACTAATGAAAAACTGTTTTTT	CARRDRFATNEKLFF
TRBV5-5	TRBD2	TRBJ2-1	NA	TGTGCCAGCAGCTTGGCTGCGGGAGGTCCCCCCTACAATGAGCAGTTCTTC	CASSLAAGGPPYNEQFF
TRBV30	NA	TRBJ2-7	NA	TGTGCCTGGAAAGTCTACCAGGACTCCTACGAGCAGTACTTC	CAWKVYQDSYEQYF
TRBV24-1	TRBD2	TRBJ2-1	many	TGTGCCACCAGTGGAGCTAGCGGGGGGAGCTCCTACAATGAGCAGTTCTTC	CATSGASGGSSYNEQFF
TRBV5-1	NA	TRBJ2-3	NA	TGCGCCAGCAGCCTCGTTGCGGGAAACACAGATACGCAGTATTTT	CASSLVAGNTDTQYF
TRBV18	TRBD1	TRBJ1-3	NA	TGTGCCAGCTCAGGAGGACAGGGGTTGTCTGGAAACACCATATATTTT	CASSGGQGLSGNTIYF
TRBV7-2	NA	TRBJ1-2	NA	TGTGCCAGCAGATCGACAGGTTTCTATGGCTACACCTTC	CASRSTGFYGYTF
TRBV7-2	NA	TRBJ1-1	NA	TGTGCCAGCAGCTTTGACGGGGGTGACACTGAAGCTTTCTTT	CASSFDGGDTEAFF
TRBV10-2	TRBD2	TRBJ2-3	NA	TGCGCCAGCAGGTTAGCGGGAGGGGCGGATACGCAGTATTTT	CASRLAGGADTQYF
TRBV6-5	NA	TRBJ1-4	NA	TGTGCCAGCTCAACGGGTTATGAAAAACTGTTTTTT	CASSTGYEKLFF
TRBV5-6	TRBD1	TRBJ2-5	NA	TGTGCCAGCAAAGACGGACAGGGGATTTTAGAGACCCAGTACTTC	CASKDGQGILETQYF
TRBV14	NA	TRBJ1-2	NA	TGTGCCAGCAGCCCGGACAGTAACTATGGCTACACCTTC	CASSPDSNYGYTF
TRBV27	NA	TRBJ2-7	NA	TGTGCCAGCAGTTTGATCGGGGCCTACGAGCAGTACTTC	CASSLIGAYEQYF
TRBV21-1	NA	TRBJ1-2	NA	TGTGCCAGCAGCCCTCGCACGCGGGATTTAGGATATGGCTACACCTTC	CASSPRTRDLGYGYTF
TRBV7-2	TRBD2	TRBJ2-7	NA	TGTGCCAGCAGCTTAGACTGGACTAGCGGGATAGCGGGGGAGCAGTACTTC	CASSLDWTSGIAGEQYF
TRBV6-5	NA	TRBJ1-5	NA	TGTGCCAGCAGTCTACAGGAGAGTAATCAGCCCCAGCATTTT	CASSLQESNQPQHF
TRBV4-3	NA	TRBJ2-3	once	TGCGCCAGCAGCCAAGAAATTCGCGGGGCCAGCACAGATACGCAGTATTTT	CASSQEIRGASTDTQYF
TRBV10-3	TRBD1	TRBJ2-4	NA	TGTGCCATCGGAAGTGGCAGGGGGTCTGGGAACATTCAGTACTTC	CAIGSGRGSGNIQYF
TRBV28	TRBD1	TRBJ2-7	once	TGTGCCAGCAGTTTGACAGGGTCATACGAGCAGTACTTC	CASSLTGSYEQYF
TRBV3-1/TRBV3-2	TRBD2	TRBJ2-7	NA	TGTGCCAGCAGCCCGTGGGGGGGGTCCTACGAGCAGTACTTC	CASSPWGGSYEQYF
TRBV9	TRBD1	TRBJ1-3	NA	TGTGCCAGCAGCGGTAGTCGTCATACCGGGACAGAGGCGAACACCATATATTTT	CASSGSRHTGTEANTIYF
TRBV4-3	NA	TRBJ2-1	NA	TGCGCCAGCAGCCAAGACGCAGGGCGCTACAATGAGCAGTTCTTC	CASSQDAGRYNEQFF